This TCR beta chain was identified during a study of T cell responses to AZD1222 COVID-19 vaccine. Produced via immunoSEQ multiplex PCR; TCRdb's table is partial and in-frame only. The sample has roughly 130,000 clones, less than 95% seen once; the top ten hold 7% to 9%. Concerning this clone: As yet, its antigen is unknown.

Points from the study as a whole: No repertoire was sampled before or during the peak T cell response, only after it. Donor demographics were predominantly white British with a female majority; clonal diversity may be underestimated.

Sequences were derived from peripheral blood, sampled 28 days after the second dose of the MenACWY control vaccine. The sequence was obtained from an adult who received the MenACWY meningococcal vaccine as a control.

DNA of the CDR3: TGTGCCAGCAGCCAGTTACAGGGAGTTGACTACAATGAGCAGTTCTTC. This translates into CASSQLQGVDYNEQFF. The chain uses TRBV14 and TRBJ2-1, with D perhaps matching TRBD1 (6 bases). The CDR3 loop spans 16 amino acids. The germline V and J ends were trimmed by 3 bases and 3 bases, with 15 bases remaining between them. CDR1 and CDR2 from the germline V gene are SGHDN and FVKESK.